This entry is about one T cell receptor beta chain. This CDR3 has 16 amino acids. Germline CDR1 is SGHTA and CDR2 is FQGNSA. Trimming stripped 2 bases from V and 4 bases from J, with 17 bases between. Sample-barcoded 5' priming and a J-beta primer mix drove a second PCR of 7 to 11 cycles. TCRdb itself ran the 5' RACE reads through MiXCR, one entry per CDR3 protein. The repertoire includes fewer than 2,000,000 distinct CDR3 sequences, about two fifths of them detected once, and under 30% sits in the top ten. The source of the sample is a study of blood T cells in healthy people across ages. The sequence was collected from a human donor in good health. V gene TRBV7-2 combines with J gene TRBJ1-2; D perhaps matches TRBD1 (5 bases). Sequencing used blood. The CDR3 loop is CASSLKGGGDFYGYTF. The CDR3 DNA follows: TGTGCCAGCAGCTTAAAAGGCGGGGGGGACTTCTATGGCTACACCTTC.